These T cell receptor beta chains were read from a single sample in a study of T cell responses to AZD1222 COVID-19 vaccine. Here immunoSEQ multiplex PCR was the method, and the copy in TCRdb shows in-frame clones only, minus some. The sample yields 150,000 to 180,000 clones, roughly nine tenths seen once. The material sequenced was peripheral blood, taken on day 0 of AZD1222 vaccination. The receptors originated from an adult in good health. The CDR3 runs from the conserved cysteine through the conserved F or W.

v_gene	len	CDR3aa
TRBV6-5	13	CASTPTGGNTIYF
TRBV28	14	CASNAPGLNSPLHF
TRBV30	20	CAWSTIGGQYPSSAKNIQYF
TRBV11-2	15	CASSLGAGSTDTQYF
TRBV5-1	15	CASSLGTGGIGELFF
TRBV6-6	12	CASGMLGYEAFF
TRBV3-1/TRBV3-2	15	CASSLRTEIYYGYTF
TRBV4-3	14	CASSQEALNTEAFF
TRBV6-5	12	CASTGQSYGYTF
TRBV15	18	CATSRPTRDKGRGQPQHF
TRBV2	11	CASSSYTEAFF
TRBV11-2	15	CASSLNWAGDQPQHF
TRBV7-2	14	CASSLAGTGYEQYF
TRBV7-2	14	CASSLAAGGTEAFF
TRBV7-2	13	CASRRTGSDTQYF